Shown below are 17 T cell receptor beta chains from a single sample sequenced in a study of cytomegalovirus exposure and HLA in healthy donors. PCR was performed using 60 Vbeta and 13 Jbeta primers. Profiling relied on immunoSEQ multiplex PCR, and the TCRdb table lists in-frame clones only, not all of them. This table holds about 190,000 clones, roughly 13% found once. Sequences were obtained from PBMCs. The origin of the receptors is a man aged 50-60 years in good health and CMV-seropositive.

The genes are TRBV4-2 and TRBJ1-1, with D perhaps matching TRBD1 (5 bases). The V end was cut by 0 bases, the J end by 5 bases, with 10 bases between. This CDR3 comprises 14 residues. The germline V gene encodes CDR1 LGHNA and CDR2 YNFKEQ. CDR3 sequence: CASSQEAGRTEAFF. The CDR3 nucleotides are TGTGCCAGCAGCCAAGAGGCAGGGCGAACTGAAGCTTTCTTT.

This sequence joins TRBV11-3 and TRBJ2-2; tentative D call: TRBD1 (7 bases). The CDR3 covers 13 residues. The V end was cut by 2 bases, the J end by 7 bases, with 8 bases between. In germline, CDR1 is SGHNT, CDR2 YENEEA. CDR3 loop: CASSLQGGGELFF. DNA of the CDR3: TGTGCCAGCAGCTTACAGGGGGGCGGGGAGCTGTTTTTT. Variable domain in full (rest from reference TRBV11-3 and TRBJ2-2): EAGVVQSPRYKIIEKKQPVAFWCNPISGHNTLYWYLQNLGQGPELLIRYENEEAVDDSQLPKDRFSAERLKGVDSTLKIQPAELGDSAVYLCASSLQGGGELFFGEGSRLTVL.

This clone was counted only a few times. The CDR3 region has the DNA TGTGCCAGCAGCCTACAGGGGGCGGAATCACCCCTCCACTTT. Translating it yields CASSLQGAESPLHF. The chain couples TRBV5-4 to TRBJ1-6; 9 bases line up with TRBD1. The V gene's germline CDR1 is SGHNT and CDR2 YYREEE (reference sequence). CDR3 size: 14 residues. The J segment lost 10 bases and the V segment lost 4 bases, leaving 6 bases of the junction unmatched.

This clone was seen a few times. The chain carries TRBV2 and TRBJ1-2; 7 nucleotides match TRBD1. V trimming: 8 bases; J trimming: 0 bases; junction bases outside the gene matches: 12. The CDR3 contains 16 residues. Germline CDR1 is SNHLY and CDR2 is FYNNEI. CDR3 nucleotide sequence: TGTGCCAGCGCGCCAGCCCCGGGACAGACTAACTATGGCTACACCTTC. Protein: CASAPAPGQTNYGYTF.

V usage is TRBV7-3 and J usage is TRBJ2-3; D perhaps matches TRBD1 (5 bases). The CDR3 has 15 amino acids. V shed 0 bases and J shed 8 bases, with 15 bases lying between them. The V gene's germline CDR1 is SGHTA and CDR2 FQGTGA. For the CDR3, the DNA is TGTGCCAGCAGCTTAACCTCCGCAGGGAAGGGTACGCAGTATTTT. This sequence encodes CASSLTSAGKGTQYF.

There are a few counts of this clone. The rearrangement uses TRBV18 and TRBJ2-7; 9 bases match TRBD1. The CDR3 sequence is 14 residues long. Germline loops: CDR1 KGHSH, CDR2 LQKENI. The V gene end was trimmed by 2 bases and the J gene end by 4 bases; junction bases not matched to a gene: 3. For the CDR3, the DNA is TGTGCCAGCTCACCAAGACAGGGGGAATACGAGCAGTACGTC. As protein: CASSPRQGEYEQYV.

Only a few counts were recorded for this clone. V usage is TRBV19 and J usage is TRBJ2-6; no firm D call. CDR1 and CDR2 from the germline V gene are LNHDA and SQIVND (reference sequence). Trimming left V 1 base short and J 10 bases short, with 8 bases between. CDR3 length: 13 residues. The CDR3 reads CASSIVQANVLTF. The CDR3 DNA reads as TGTGCCAGTAGTATAGTGCAGGCTAACGTCCTGACTTTC.

In DNA form, the CDR3 reads TGTGCCAGCAGCCCGGGGGGGACGACCTACGAGCAGTACGTC. This encodes CASSPGGTTYEQYV. The J gene is TRBJ2-7, the V gene TRBV6-6, with 8 nucleotides matching TRBD2. Trimming at V came to 6 bases and at J to 2 bases, leaving 6 bases not matched to a gene. The CDR3 is made up of 14 amino acids. Germline loops: CDR1 MNHNY, CDR2 SVGAGI (reference sequence).

The chain recombines TRBV6-5 with TRBJ1-6, with D perhaps matching TRBD1 (5 bases). Trimming took off 10 bases at V and 10 bases at J, with 20 bases between the two ends. This CDR3 contains 14 residues. CDR1 and CDR2 (germline): MNHEY, SVGAGI. CDR3 amino acids: CATRRDFKVSPLHF. CDR3 DNA sequence: TGTGCCACTCGAAGGGACTTCAAGGTGTCACCCCTCCACTTT.

This clone was counted only a few times. The chain recombines TRBV4-2 with TRBJ1-4, with D perhaps matching TRBD1 (5 bases). CDR1 LGHNA and CDR2 YNFKEQ come from the germline V gene. V was clipped by 11 bases and J by 8 bases, with 18 bases between them. The CDR3 runs to 13 residues. The CDR3 spells CAAMGGSEEKLFF. The CDR3 nucleotides are TGTGCCGCCATGGGGGGTAGTGAAGAAAAACTGTTTTTT.

This clone was observed a few times. The J gene is TRBJ1-2, the V gene TRBV7-9; 7 nucleotides align to TRBD1. With V trimmed by 5 bases and J by 8 bases, 8 bases remained unmatched. Per the germline V gene, CDR1 is SEHNR and CDR2 is FQNEAQ (reference sequence). The CDR3 runs 13 residues. The CDR3 bases are TGTGCCAGCAGCACTCGACAGGGACTCGGCTACACCTTC. Residues: CASSTRQGLGYTF.

V is TRBV7-2 and J is TRBJ2-1; TRBD2 aligns across 14 bases. The length of the CDR3 is 16 residues. The V gene end was trimmed by 4 bases and the J gene end by 7 bases; junction bases not matched to a gene: 6. The V gene's germline CDR1 is SGHTA and CDR2 FQGNSA. The CDR3: CASSSRGTSGGNEQFF. The DNA of the CDR3 is TGTGCCAGCAGCTCCCGGGGGACTAGCGGGGGTAATGAGCAGTTCTTC. The full variable domain, its missing parts supplied by reference TRBV7-2 and TRBJ2-1, is GAGVSQSPSNKVTEKGKDVELRCDPISGHTALYWYRQSLGQGLEFLIYFQGNSAPDKSGLPSDRFSAERTGGSVSTLTIQRTQQEDSAVYLCASSSRGTSGGNEQFFGPGTRLTVL.

This clone came up a few times. This rearrangement joins TRBV10-1 to TRBJ2-2; unclear D gene. Germline V gene lookup returns CDR1 WNHNN and CDR2 SYGVQD (reference sequence). V was pared by 3 bases and J by 0 bases, with 5 bases between. This CDR3 is 14 amino acids long. The CDR3 nucleotides are TGCGCCAGCAGTGAACTTGCGAACACCGGGGAGCTGTTTTTT. Translated: CASSELANTGELFF.

This clone has only a few counts. The rearrangement links TRBV2 to TRBJ2-7; the D gene is possibly TRBD2 (6 bases). The CDR3 is 12 residues long. V was pared by 7 bases and J by 5 bases, with 12 bases between. The germline gives CDR1 SNHLY, CDR2 FYNNEI. The CDR3 loop is CASKRLDNEQYF. CDR3 bases: TGTGCCAGCAAGAGACTAGATAACGAGCAGTACTTC.

V is TRBV2 and J is TRBJ1-2; D is ambiguous. This CDR3 contains 14 residues. Germline loops: CDR1 SNHLY, CDR2 FYNNEI. V was pared by 1 base and J by 2 bases, with 8 bases between. CDR3 sequence reads: CASSEGRENYGYTF. The CDR3 region has the DNA TGTGCCAGCAGTGAAGGTCGGGAAAACTATGGCTACACCTTC.

This clone was counted once. This chain connects TRBV19 to TRBJ2-2; 8 bases line up with TRBD1. The V gene end was trimmed by 4 bases and the J gene end by 3 bases; junction bases not matched to a gene: 13. CDR1 is LNHDA, CDR2 SQIVND, per germline (reference sequence). The CDR3 contains 18 residues. The DNA of the CDR3 is TGTGCCAGTAGTAGGGCCGGGTGGACAGGGAAGGACACCGGGGAGCTGTTTTTT. As protein: CASSRAGWTGKDTGELFF.

The chain joins TRBV5-1 to TRBJ2-5; 13 bases are shared with TRBD2. In germline, CDR1 is SGHRS, CDR2 YFSETQ. Unmatched junction bases numbered 8, after V lost 2 bases and J lost 4 bases. The CDR3 spans 17 residues. CDR3: CASSFTSLAGGAETQYF. In nucleotides, the CDR3 is TGCGCCAGCAGCTTCACTTCACTAGCGGGGGGGGCAGAGACCCAGTACTTC.